This TCR beta chain was documented in a study of neurological immune-mediated disorders. This clonotype was observed at least ten times. Its cognate antigen is unknown. TCRdb called the 5' RACE reads again in MiXCR, with one record for every CDR3 protein. The data show 50,000 or so distinct CDR3 sequences, 3.6% seen once. V dropped 1 base and J dropped 0; count of bases not matched to a gene: 2. CDR1 and CDR2 from the germline V gene are DFQATT and SNEGSKA (reference sequence). This CDR3 region has 14 residues. The unsorted libraries were prepared from 2 million PBMCs (stored at -80 C). Study-wide findings and caveats: Grouping of repertoires by phylogeny put those of 18 of 34 multiple sclerosis patients into a single related-CDR3 cluster, a possible signature.

The clonotype was recovered from a man aged 30-40 years with multiple sclerosis. Sequencing was done on a sample of PBMCs. The chain combines TRBV20-1 with TRBJ2-7, with 8 bases identical to TRBD2. The DNA for the CDR3 is TGCAGTGCTAGAGTAAGCGGGAGCTCCTACGAGCAGTACTTC. This translates into CSARVSGSSYEQYF.